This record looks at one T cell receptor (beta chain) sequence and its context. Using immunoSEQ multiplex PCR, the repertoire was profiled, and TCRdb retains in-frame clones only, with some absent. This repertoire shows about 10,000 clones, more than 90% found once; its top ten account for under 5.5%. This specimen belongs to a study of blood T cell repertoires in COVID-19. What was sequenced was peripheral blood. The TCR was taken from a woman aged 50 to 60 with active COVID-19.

For the CDR3, the DNA is TGTGCCATCAGTGAGTCAGCGGCAGGCACCCCGAACACTGAAGCTTTCTTT. This encodes CAISESAAGTPNTEAFF. The J gene is TRBJ1-1, the V gene TRBV10-3; D is undetermined. CDR1 and CDR2 from the germline V gene are ENHRY and SYGVKD. V was shortened by 0 bases and J by 1 base, with 15 bases between the two germline ends. The CDR3 length is 17 residues.